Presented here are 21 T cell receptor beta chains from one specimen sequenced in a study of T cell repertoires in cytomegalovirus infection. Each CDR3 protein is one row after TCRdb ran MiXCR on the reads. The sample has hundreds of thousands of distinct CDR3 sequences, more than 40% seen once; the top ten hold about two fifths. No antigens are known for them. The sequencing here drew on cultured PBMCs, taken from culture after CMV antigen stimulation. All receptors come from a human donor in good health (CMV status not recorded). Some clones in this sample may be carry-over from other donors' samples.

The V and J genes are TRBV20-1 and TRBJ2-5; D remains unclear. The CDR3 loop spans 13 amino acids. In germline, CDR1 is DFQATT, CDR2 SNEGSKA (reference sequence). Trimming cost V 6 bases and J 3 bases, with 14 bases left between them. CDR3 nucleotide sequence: TGCAGTGCCACAATCACAGTTGAAGAGACCCAGTACTTC. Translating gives CSATITVEETQYF.

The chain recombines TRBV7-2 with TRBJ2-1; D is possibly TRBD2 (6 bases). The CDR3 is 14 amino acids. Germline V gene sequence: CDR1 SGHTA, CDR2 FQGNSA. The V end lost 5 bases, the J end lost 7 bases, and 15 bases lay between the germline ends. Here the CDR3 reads CASSLGSSSNEQFF. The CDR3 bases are TGTGCCAGCAGCCTCGGGAGCAGTTCGAATGAGCAGTTCTTC.

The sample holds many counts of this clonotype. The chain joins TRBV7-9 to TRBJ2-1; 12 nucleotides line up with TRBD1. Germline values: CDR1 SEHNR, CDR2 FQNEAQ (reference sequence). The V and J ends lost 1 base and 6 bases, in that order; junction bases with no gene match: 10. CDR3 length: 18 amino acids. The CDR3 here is CASSLGGPRDRGRNEQFF. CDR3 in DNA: TGTGCCAGCAGCTTAGGGGGGCCCCGGGACAGGGGGCGCAATGAGCAGTTCTTC.

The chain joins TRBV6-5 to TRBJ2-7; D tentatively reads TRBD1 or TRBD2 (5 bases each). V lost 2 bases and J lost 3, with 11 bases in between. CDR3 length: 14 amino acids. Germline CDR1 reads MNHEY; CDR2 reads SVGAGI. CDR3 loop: CASSYDGAGYEQYF. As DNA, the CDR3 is TGTGCCAGCAGTTACGATGGGGCGGGCTACGAGCAGTACTTC.

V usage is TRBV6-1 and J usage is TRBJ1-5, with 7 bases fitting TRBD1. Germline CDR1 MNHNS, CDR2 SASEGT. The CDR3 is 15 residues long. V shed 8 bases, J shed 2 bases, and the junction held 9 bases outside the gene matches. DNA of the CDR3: TGTGCCAGCGCCCTGACAGGGCATGGCAATCAGCCCCAGCATTTT. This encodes CASALTGHGNQPQHF.

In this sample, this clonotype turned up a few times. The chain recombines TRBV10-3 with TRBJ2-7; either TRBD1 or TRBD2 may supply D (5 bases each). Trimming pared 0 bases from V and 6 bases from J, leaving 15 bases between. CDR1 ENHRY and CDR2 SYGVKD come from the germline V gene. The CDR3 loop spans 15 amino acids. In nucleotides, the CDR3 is TGTGCCATCAGTGAGTCAGTAGGGACCTTAAGCGAGCAGTACTTC. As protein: CAISESVGTLSEQYF.

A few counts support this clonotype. In nucleotides, the CDR3 is TGTGCCAGCAGACCGATCGAGGCCAACGTCCTGACTTTC. Its translation is CASRPIEANVLTF. This chain uses TRBV6-2 or TRBV6-3 with TRBJ2-6; D gene unclear. CDR3 length: 13 amino acids. Per the germline V gene, CDR1 is MNHEY and CDR2 is SVGEGT. Trimming took 6 bases from V and 6 from J, leaving 9 bases between them.

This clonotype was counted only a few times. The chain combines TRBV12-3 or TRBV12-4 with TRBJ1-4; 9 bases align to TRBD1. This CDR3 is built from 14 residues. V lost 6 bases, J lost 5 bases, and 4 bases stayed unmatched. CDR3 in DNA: TGTGCCAGCAGGAGGACAGGGGTAAATGAAAAACTGTTTTTT. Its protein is CASRRTGVNEKLFF.

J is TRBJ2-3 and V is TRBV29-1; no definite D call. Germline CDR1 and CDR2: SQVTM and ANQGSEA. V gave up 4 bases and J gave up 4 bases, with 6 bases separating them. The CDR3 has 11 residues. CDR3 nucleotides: TGCAGCGTTGCACTGGCAGATACGCAGTATTTT. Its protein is CSVALADTQYF.

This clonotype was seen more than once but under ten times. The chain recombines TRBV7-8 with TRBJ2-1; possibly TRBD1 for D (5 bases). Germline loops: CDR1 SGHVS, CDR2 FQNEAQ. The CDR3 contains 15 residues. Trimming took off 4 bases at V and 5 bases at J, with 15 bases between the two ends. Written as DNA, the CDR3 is TGTGCCAGCAGCTCCCGACAGTCGCAGGACAATGAGCAGTTCTTC. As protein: CASSSRQSQDNEQFF. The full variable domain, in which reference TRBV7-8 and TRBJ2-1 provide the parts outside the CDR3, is GAGVSQSPRYKVAKRGQDVALRCDPISGHVSLFWYQQALGQGPEFLTYFQNEAQLDKSGLPSDRFFAERPEGSVSTLKIQRTQQEDSAVYLCASSSRQSQDNEQFFGPGTRLTVL.

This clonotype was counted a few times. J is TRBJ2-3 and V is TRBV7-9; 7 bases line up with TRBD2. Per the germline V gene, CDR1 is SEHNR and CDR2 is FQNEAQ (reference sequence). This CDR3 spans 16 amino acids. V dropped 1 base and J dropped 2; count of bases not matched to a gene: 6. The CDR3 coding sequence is TGTGCCAGCAGCTTAGGGACGGGGGGTACCACAGATACGCAGTATTTT. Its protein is CASSLGTGGTTDTQYF.

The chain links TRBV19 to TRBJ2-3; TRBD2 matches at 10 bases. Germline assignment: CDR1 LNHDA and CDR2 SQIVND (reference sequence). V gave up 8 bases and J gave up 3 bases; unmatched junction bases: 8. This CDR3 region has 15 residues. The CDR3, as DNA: TGTGCCAGTCAAACTCTAGCGGGAGTAACAGATACGCAGTATTTT. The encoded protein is CASQTLAGVTDTQYF.

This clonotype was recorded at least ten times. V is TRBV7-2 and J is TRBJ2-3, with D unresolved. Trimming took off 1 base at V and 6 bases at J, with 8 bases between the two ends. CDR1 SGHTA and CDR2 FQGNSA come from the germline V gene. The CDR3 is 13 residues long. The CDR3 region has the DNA TGTGCCAGCAGCTTAGGACCGGCGGATACGCAGTATTTT. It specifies CASSLGPADTQYF.

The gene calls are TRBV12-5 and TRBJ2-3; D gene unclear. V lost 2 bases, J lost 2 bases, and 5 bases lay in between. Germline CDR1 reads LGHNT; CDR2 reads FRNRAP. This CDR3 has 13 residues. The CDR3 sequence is CASGLLPTDTQYF. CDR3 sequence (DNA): TGTGCTAGTGGTTTGCTTCCCACAGATACGCAGTATTTT.

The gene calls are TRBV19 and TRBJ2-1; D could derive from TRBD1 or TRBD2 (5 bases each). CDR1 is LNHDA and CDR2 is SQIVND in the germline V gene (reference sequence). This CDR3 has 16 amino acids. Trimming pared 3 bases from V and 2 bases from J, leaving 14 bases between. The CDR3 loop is CASSMYSRGAYNEQFF. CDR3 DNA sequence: TGTGCCAGTAGTATGTACAGCAGAGGGGCCTACAATGAGCAGTTCTTC.

The CDR3 protein is CASSKEGRFTDTQYF. The DNA of the CDR3 is TGTGCCAGCAGTAAGGAGGGGCGCTTTACAGATACGCAGTATTTT. The chain couples TRBV7-6 to TRBJ2-3, with a weak D call TRBD2 (6 bases). The CDR3 contains 15 residues. The V gene lost 6 bases and the J gene lost 3 bases, with 16 bases spanning the gap. Germline V gives CDR1 SGHVS, CDR2 FNYEAQ.

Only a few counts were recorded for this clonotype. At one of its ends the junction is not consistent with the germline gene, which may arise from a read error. DNA of the CDR3: TGTGCCATCAGTGCAATGTCAGGGGACACTGAAGCCTTCTTT. Its protein is CAISAMSGDTEAFF. The chain is built from TRBV10-3 and TRBJ1-1; D possibly corresponds to TRBD1 (6 bases). This CDR3 has 14 residues. Germline assignment: CDR1 ENHRY and CDR2 SYGVKD.

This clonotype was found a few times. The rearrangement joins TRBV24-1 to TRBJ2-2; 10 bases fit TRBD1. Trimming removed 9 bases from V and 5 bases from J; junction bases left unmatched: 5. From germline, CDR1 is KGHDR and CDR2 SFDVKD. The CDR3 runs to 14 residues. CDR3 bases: TGTGCCACCGCCGGGACAGGGGATACCGGGGAGCTGTTTTTT. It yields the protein CATAGTGDTGELFF.

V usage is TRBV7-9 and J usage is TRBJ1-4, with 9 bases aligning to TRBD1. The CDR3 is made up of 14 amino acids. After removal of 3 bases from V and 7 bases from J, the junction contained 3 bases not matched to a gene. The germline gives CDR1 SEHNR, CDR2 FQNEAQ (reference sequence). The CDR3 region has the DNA TGTGCCAGCAGCTTGGGACAGGGCCCTGAAAAACTGTTTTTT. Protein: CASSLGQGPEKLFF.

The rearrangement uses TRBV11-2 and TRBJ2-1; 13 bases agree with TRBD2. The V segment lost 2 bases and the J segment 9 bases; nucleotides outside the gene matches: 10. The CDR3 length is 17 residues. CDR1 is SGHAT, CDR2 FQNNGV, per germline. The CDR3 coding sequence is TGTGCCAGCAGCTTATCTAGGACTAGCGGGAGTATCGGTGAGCAGTTCTTC. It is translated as CASSLSRTSGSIGEQFF. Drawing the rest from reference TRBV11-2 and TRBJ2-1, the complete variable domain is EAGVAQSPRYKIIEKRQSVAFWCNPISGHATLYWYQQILGQGPKLLIQFQNNGVVDDSQLPKDRFSAERLKGVDSTLKIQPAKLEDSAVYLCASSLSRTSGSIGEQFFGPGTRLTVL.

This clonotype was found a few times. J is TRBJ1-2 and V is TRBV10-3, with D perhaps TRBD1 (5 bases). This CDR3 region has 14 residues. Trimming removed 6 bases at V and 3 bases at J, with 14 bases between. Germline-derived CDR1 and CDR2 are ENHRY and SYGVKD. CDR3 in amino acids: CAISITLGDYGYTF. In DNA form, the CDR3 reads TGTGCCATCAGCATAACCTTGGGGGACTATGGCTACACCTTC.